One and the same sample provided the 6 T cell receptor beta chains below, sequenced in a study of Ad26.COV2.S vaccination and SARS-CoV-2 variants. Treatment here: around 19 received Ad26.COV2.S at low or high dose, single or two shots; about five received placebo; per-sample allocation not given. Specimen acquisition occurred on day 63 following the initial vaccine or placebo injection. Clones were sequenced by immunoSEQ multiplex PCR, and TCRdb holds only the in-frame ones, with some missing. The repertoire includes approximately 340,000 clones, 70% to 90% of them detected once, and about 3.5% sits in the top ten. Sequencing was performed on peripheral blood, taken in a trial of Ad26.COV2.S vaccine versus placebo. The receptors stem from a person between 18 and 59 years old who received the Ad26.COV2.S COVID-19 vaccine or a placebo.

J is TRBJ2-7 and V is TRBV4-1; 9 bases fit TRBD2. The CDR3 extends over 16 amino acids. The germline V gene has CDR1 MGHRA and CDR2 YSYEKL. J was trimmed by 5 bases and V by 3 bases; bases with no gene match: 11. The CDR3 spells CASSQQWTSEPHEQYF. CDR3 nucleotide sequence: TGCGCCAGCAGCCAGCAGTGGACTAGCGAGCCCCACGAGCAGTACTTC.

A single count supports this clone. Within the sample, other DNA sequences also encode this same CDR3. This chain joins TRBV6-2 or TRBV6-3 and TRBJ1-2; D not resolved. The CDR3 sequence is 12 residues long. CDR1 and CDR2 from the germline V gene are MNHEY and SVGEGT. V was shortened by 2 bases and J by 4 bases, with 5 bases between the two germline ends. DNA for the CDR3: TGTGCCAGCAGTTACGCAGCCTATGGCTACACCTTC. It specifies CASSYAAYGYTF.

This sequence joins TRBV5-1 and TRBJ2-7; tentatively, D is TRBD2 (6 bases). V dropped 2 bases and J dropped 4 bases, with 19 bases sitting between them. CDR3 length: 16 amino acids. Per germline, CDR1 SGHRS and CDR2 YFSETQ. CDR3 in amino acids: CASSFGTAAEKYEQYF. The DNA for the CDR3 is TGCGCCAGCAGCTTCGGGACTGCCGCAGAAAAATACGAGCAGTACTTC.

The J gene is TRBJ1-1, the V gene TRBV4-3, with unresolved D. The length of the CDR3 is 14 residues. V was shortened by 4 bases and J by 0 bases, with 9 bases between the two germline ends. Germline V gene data show CDR1 as LGHNA and CDR2 as YSLEER. The CDR3 loop is CASSRYHLNTEAFF. The CDR3 coding sequence is TGCGCCAGCAGCCGCTACCACCTGAACACTGAAGCTTTCTTT.

A few counts support this clone. J is TRBJ1-3 and V is TRBV4-3; D gene ambiguous. The CDR3 spans 12 residues. V shed 4 bases and J shed 5 bases, with 6 bases lying between them. From germline, CDR1 is LGHNA and CDR2 YSLEER. Written as DNA, the CDR3 is TGCGCCAGCAGCCCTGACCGAAACACCATATATTTT. Protein sequence: CASSPDRNTIYF.

The chain recombines TRBV6-5 with TRBJ2-1; D may be TRBD2 (6 bases). Trimming took off 0 bases at V and 7 bases at J, with 7 bases between the two ends. This CDR3 region has 13 residues. The germline V gene has CDR1 MNHEY and CDR2 SVGAGI. The CDR3 nucleotides are TGTGCCAGCAGTTACTCGGCGGGGAATGAGCAGTTCTTC. It encodes CASSYSAGNEQFF.